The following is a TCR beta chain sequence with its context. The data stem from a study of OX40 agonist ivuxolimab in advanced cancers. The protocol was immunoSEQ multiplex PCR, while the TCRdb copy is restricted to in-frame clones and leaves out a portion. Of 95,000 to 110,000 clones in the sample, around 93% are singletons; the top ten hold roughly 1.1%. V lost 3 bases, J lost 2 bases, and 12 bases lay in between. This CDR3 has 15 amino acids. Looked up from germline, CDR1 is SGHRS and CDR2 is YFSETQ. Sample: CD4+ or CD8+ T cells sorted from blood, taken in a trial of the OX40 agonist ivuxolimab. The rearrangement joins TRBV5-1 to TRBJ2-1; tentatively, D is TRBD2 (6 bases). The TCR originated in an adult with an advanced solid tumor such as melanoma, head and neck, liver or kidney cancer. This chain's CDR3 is CASSSRESPYNEQFF. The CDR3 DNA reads TGCGCCAGCAGCTCCCGGGAGTCCCCCTACAATGAGCAGTTCTTC. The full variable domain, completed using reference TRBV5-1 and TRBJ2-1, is KAGVTQTPRYLIKTRGQQVTLSCSPISGHRSVSWYQQTPGQGLQFLFEYFSETQRNKGNFPGRFSGRQFSNSRSEMNVSTLELGDSALYLCASSSRESPYNEQFFGPGTRLTVL.